This entry lists 20 T cell receptor beta chains sequenced from one sample in a study of shared clonotypes between healthy human individuals. Method: immunoSEQ multiplex PCR; TCRdb's copy keeps in-frame clones and lacks some. The profile shows millions of clones, more than 90% of them singletons. Sequencing was performed on naive CD4+ T cells sorted from blood. As to subset: CD45RA+ positively selected. These receptors all come from a man younger than 35 in good health.

The chain couples TRBV9 to TRBJ1-1; D possibly corresponds to TRBD1 (5 bases). Trimming pared 1 base from V and 1 base from J, leaving 11 bases between. The CDR3 spans 15 residues. Looked up from germline, CDR1 is SGDLS and CDR2 is YYNGEE. The CDR3 region is CASSVKPGSNTEAFF. The DNA for the CDR3 is TGTGCCAGCAGCGTAAAGCCAGGGTCGAACACTGAAGCTTTCTTT.

The gene calls are TRBV27 and TRBJ2-2; the D gene is possibly TRBD1 (6 bases). The ends were cut back, 6 bases at V and 4 bases at J, with 18 bases in the middle. This CDR3 is built from 16 residues. The germline V gene encodes CDR1 MNHEY and CDR2 SMNVEV (reference sequence). Here the CDR3 reads CASSHRRAGVTGELFF. The CDR3 nucleotides are TGTGCCAGCAGCCACCGGCGGGCAGGGGTCACCGGGGAGCTGTTTTTT.

The V gene is TRBV19, the J gene TRBJ1-5; the D gene is possibly TRBD1 (5 bases). Germline V lookup: CDR1 LNHDA, CDR2 SQIVND (reference sequence). This CDR3 is built from 16 residues. V shed 0 bases and J shed 7 bases, with 16 bases lying between them. Here the CDR3 reads CASSIDRTREKQPQHF. The CDR3 DNA reads as TGTGCCAGTAGTATAGATCGCACCAGGGAAAAGCAGCCCCAGCATTTT.

This chain links TRBV19 with TRBJ1-1; TRBD1 matches at 7 bases. The V gene end was trimmed by 3 bases and the J gene end by 1 base; junction bases not matched to a gene: 5. The CDR3 is made up of 15 amino acids. The V gene's germline CDR1 is LNHDA and CDR2 SQIVND (reference sequence). In nucleotides, the CDR3 is TGTGCCAGTAGTATTACAGGGGTTCAGAACACTGAAGCTTTCTTT. This gives the protein CASSITGVQNTEAFF.

In regard to this clone: Additional DNA sequences in this sample encode the identical CDR3. This sequence joins TRBV6-5 and TRBJ1-6; 8 positions match TRBD1. The ends lost 5 bases at V and 7 bases at J; junction bases unmatched: 4. From germline, CDR1 is MNHEY and CDR2 SVGAGI. The CDR3 is 14 residues long. Here the CDR3 reads CASSRQGRNSPLHF. CDR3 bases: TGTGCCAGCAGTCGACAGGGGCGCAATTCACCCCTCCACTTT.

The chain joins TRBV25-1 to TRBJ1-6; TRBD1 matches 9 bases. V lost 3 bases and J lost 5; bases outside the gene matches: 5. Looked up from germline, CDR1 is MGHDK and CDR2 is SYGVNS. This CDR3 spans 16 amino acids. CDR3 sequence: CASSDPRQGDNSPLHF. The CDR3 DNA reads TGTGCCAGCAGTGACCCACGACAGGGGGATAATTCACCCCTCCACTTT.

This chain links TRBV6-6 with TRBJ1-6, with 10 bases identical to TRBD1. After removal of 5 bases from V and 7 bases from J, the junction contained 5 bases not matched to a gene. The CDR3 totals 15 residues. Germline CDR1 and CDR2: MNHNY and SVGAGI (reference sequence). The CDR3: CASSDRGRTNSPLHF. CDR3 coding DNA: TGTGCCAGCAGTGACAGGGGGCGAACGAATTCACCCCTCCACTTT.

This chain joins TRBV19 and TRBJ1-3, with 10 bases fitting TRBD1. This CDR3 has 17 residues. Germline loops: CDR1 LNHDA, CDR2 SQIVND (reference sequence). The V gene end was trimmed by 7 bases and the J gene end by 4 bases; junction bases not matched to a gene: 13. The CDR3 here is CASTSGTGASIGNTIYF. The CDR3 bases are TGTGCCAGTACCTCCGGGACAGGGGCGTCTATCGGAAACACCATATATTTT.

The chain combines TRBV7-9 with TRBJ1-2; TRBD1 agrees at 8 bases. CDR3 length: 15 amino acids. V shed 3 bases and J 1 base; nucleotides not matched to a gene: 4. Germline CDR1 reads SEHNR; CDR2 reads FQNEAQ (reference sequence). The CDR3 DNA follows: TGTGCCAGCAGCTTCGGACAGGGATTTAACTATGGCTACACCTTC. Protein sequence: CASSFGQGFNYGYTF.

The chain is built from TRBV7-3 and TRBJ2-5, with D perhaps matching TRBD2 (7 bases). V was cut by 2 bases and J by 5 bases, with 12 bases left in between. Germline V gives CDR1 SGHTA, CDR2 FQGTGA. CDR3 length equals 14 residues. The CDR3 reads CASSLDGGAETQYF. CDR3 coding DNA: TGTGCCAGCAGCTTAGATGGGGGGGCGGAGACCCAGTACTTC.

The chain recombines TRBV6-1 with TRBJ1-2, with 8 bases fitting TRBD1. The CDR3 covers 16 residues. The V gene end was trimmed by 4 bases and the J gene end by 8 bases; junction bases not matched to a gene: 15. CDR1 MNHNS and CDR2 SASEGT come from the germline V gene. DNA for the CDR3: TGTGCCAGCAGTGCCCCAGCAGGGGGCGCATCAAGAGGCTACACCTTC. Its protein product is CASSAPAGGASRGYTF.

The chain uses TRBV19 and TRBJ2-5, with TRBD2 matching over 11 bases. This CDR3 region has 15 residues. The germline V gene encodes CDR1 LNHDA and CDR2 SQIVND (reference sequence). Losses at the gene ends were 5 bases for V and 5 bases for J; bases not matched to a gene: 7. The CDR3: CASSQYSGGAETQYF. DNA of the CDR3: TGTGCCAGTAGTCAATATAGCGGGGGGGCTGAGACCCAGTACTTC.

The chain is built from TRBV18 and TRBJ2-7; D perhaps matches TRBD1 (6 bases). The CDR3 has 15 residues. The germline V gene encodes CDR1 KGHSH and CDR2 LQKENI. Trimming took off 4 bases at V and 0 bases at J, with 13 bases between the two ends. Here the CDR3 reads CASSRGQGSSYEQYF. For the CDR3, the DNA is TGTGCCAGCTCACGGGGTCAGGGGAGCTCCTACGAGCAGTACTTC.

V and J are TRBV5-4 and TRBJ2-5; D ambiguous. Germline CDR1 and CDR2: SGHNT and YYREEE (reference sequence). Trimming took 4 bases from V and 5 from J, leaving 15 bases between them. This CDR3 is built from 14 residues. The CDR3, as DNA: TGTGCCAGCAGCCACCGCGACTTGGGGGAGACCCAGTACTTC. Its translation is CASSHRDLGETQYF.

This sequence joins TRBV2 and TRBJ1-1, with TRBD1 matching 7 bases. Trimming removed 4 bases from V and 4 bases from J; junction bases left unmatched: 6. Germline lookup yields CDR1 SNHLY and CDR2 FYNNEI. The CDR3 loop spans 14 amino acids. This chain's CDR3 is CASSGQGGATEAFF. The CDR3 DNA is TGTGCCAGCAGTGGACAGGGAGGGGCCACTGAAGCTTTCTTT.

This rearrangement joins TRBV14 to TRBJ2-5, with D unclear. The CDR3 length is 12 residues. V was shortened by 0 bases and J by 6 bases, with 5 bases between the two germline ends. Germline V gives CDR1 SGHDN, CDR2 FVKESK. This chain's CDR3 is CASSQDWKTQYF. In DNA, the CDR3 is TGTGCCAGCAGCCAAGATTGGAAGACCCAGTACTTC.

The chain is built from TRBV27 and TRBJ2-3, with D possibly matching TRBD2 (6 bases). The CDR3 is made up of 16 amino acids. Germline V gene lookup returns CDR1 MNHEY and CDR2 SMNVEV (reference sequence). V was cut by 5 bases and J by 1 base, with 16 bases left in between. The CDR3 is CASSPRIADRTDTQYF. In DNA form, the CDR3 reads TGTGCCAGCAGTCCCCGGATAGCGGATCGCACAGATACGCAGTATTTT.

The chain links TRBV7-2 to TRBJ2-5; unclear D gene. Trimming removed 2 bases at V and 4 bases at J, with 11 bases between. Germline V gives CDR1 SGHTA, CDR2 FQGNSA. The CDR3 is 14 residues long. The CDR3 DNA reads TGTGCCAGCAGCTTAAATAGCCCTGGAGAGACCCAGTACTTC. Translation: CASSLNSPGETQYF. Full variable domain (outside the CDR3, taken from reference TRBV7-2 and TRBJ2-5): GAGVSQSPSNKVTEKGKDVELRCDPISGHTALYWYRQSLGQGLEFLIYFQGNSAPDKSGLPSDRFSAERTGGSVSTLTIQRTQQEDSAVYLCASSLNSPGETQYFGPGTRLLVL.

This clone was detected once. The chain is built from TRBV7-3 and TRBJ1-2, with D possibly being TRBD1 (5 bases). The V gene's germline CDR1 is SGHTA and CDR2 FQGTGA. Trimming stripped 3 bases from V and 2 bases from J, with 16 bases between. This CDR3 is 16 amino acids long. As DNA, the CDR3 is TGTGCCAGCAGCTTCACGAGTGGCAGGGACAACTATGGCTACACCTTC. This gives the protein CASSFTSGRDNYGYTF.

The V gene is TRBV7-9, the J gene TRBJ2-7; 7 bases fit TRBD2. CDR3 length: 13 residues. With 1 base clipped from V and 9 bases from J, the junction kept 6 bases outside the gene matches. Germline V gene data show CDR1 as SEHNR and CDR2 as FQNEAQ (reference sequence). The CDR3 region is CASSLVGRERQYF. The CDR3 coding sequence is TGTGCCAGCAGCTTAGTCGGGCGGGAGAGGCAGTACTTC.